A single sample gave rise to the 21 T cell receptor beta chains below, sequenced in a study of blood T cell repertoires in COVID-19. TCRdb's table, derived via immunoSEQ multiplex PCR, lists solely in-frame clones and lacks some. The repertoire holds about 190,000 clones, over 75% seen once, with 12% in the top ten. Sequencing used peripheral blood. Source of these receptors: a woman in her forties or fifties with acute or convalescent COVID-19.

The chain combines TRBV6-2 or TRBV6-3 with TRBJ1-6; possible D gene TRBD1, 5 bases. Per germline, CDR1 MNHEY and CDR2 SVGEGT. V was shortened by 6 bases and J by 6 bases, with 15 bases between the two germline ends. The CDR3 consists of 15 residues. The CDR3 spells CASSSSGRANSPLHF. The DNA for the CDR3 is TGTGCCAGCAGCTCTTCGGGCAGGGCTAATTCACCCCTCCACTTT.

The CDR3 loop reads CASSLGDRGLSNTGELFF. CDR3 in DNA: TGTGCCAGCAGTTTAGGGGACAGGGGGCTATCGAACACCGGGGAGCTGTTTTTT. The chain carries TRBV27 and TRBJ2-2, with 12 bases lining up with TRBD1. V lost 2 bases, J lost 0 bases, and 4 bases stayed unmatched. The CDR3 consists of 18 residues. CDR1 and CDR2 from the germline V gene are MNHEY and SMNVEV (reference sequence).

CDR3 in DNA: TGTGCCAGCAGCCAAGATCACTTCTCTGGAAACACCATATATTTT. It translates to CASSQDHFSGNTIYF. This sequence joins TRBV3-1 (or the pseudogene TRBV3-2) and TRBJ1-3, with D unclear. Germline loops: CDR1 LGHDT, CDR2 YNNKEL (reference sequence). The CDR3 totals 15 residues. V dropped 0 bases and J dropped 0 bases, with 6 bases sitting between them.

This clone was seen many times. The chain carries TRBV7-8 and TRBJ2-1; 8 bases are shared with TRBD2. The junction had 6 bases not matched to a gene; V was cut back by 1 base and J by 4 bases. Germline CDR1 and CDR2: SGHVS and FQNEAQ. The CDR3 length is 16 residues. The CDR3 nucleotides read TGTGCCAGCAGCTTAGTCGGGGGGGCTCCTTACAATGAGCAGTTCTTC. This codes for CASSLVGGAPYNEQFF.

The CDR3 is CASSSVRTGRTEAFF. In DNA, the CDR3 is TGTGCCAGCAGCTCCGTGAGGACAGGGCGGACTGAAGCTTTCTTT. V is TRBV11-2 and J is TRBJ1-1; 8 nucleotides line up with TRBD1. V was clipped by 4 bases and J by 5 bases; unmatched bases: 9. Germline CDR1 is SGHAT and CDR2 is FQNNGV. The CDR3 contains 15 residues. Drawing the rest from reference TRBV11-2 and TRBJ1-1, the complete variable domain is EAGVAQSPRYKIIEKRQSVAFWCNPISGHATLYWYQQILGQGPKLLIQFQNNGVVDDSQLPKDRFSAERLKGVDSTLKIQPAKLEDSAVYLCASSSVRTGRTEAFFGQGTRLTVV.

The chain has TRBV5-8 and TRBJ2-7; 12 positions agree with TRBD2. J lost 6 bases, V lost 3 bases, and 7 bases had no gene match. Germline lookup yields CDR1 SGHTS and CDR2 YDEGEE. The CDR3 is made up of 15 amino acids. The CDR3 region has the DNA TGTGCCAGCAGCTGGGCAACTAGCGGGGGGAGCGAGCAGTACTTC. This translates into CASSWATSGGSEQYF.

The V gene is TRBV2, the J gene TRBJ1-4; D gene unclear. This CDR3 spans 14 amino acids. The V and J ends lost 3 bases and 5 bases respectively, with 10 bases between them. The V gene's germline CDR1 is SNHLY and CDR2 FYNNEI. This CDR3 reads CASSDTRLNEKLFF. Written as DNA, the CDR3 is TGTGCCAGCAGTGATACCAGGTTAAATGAAAAACTGTTTTTT.

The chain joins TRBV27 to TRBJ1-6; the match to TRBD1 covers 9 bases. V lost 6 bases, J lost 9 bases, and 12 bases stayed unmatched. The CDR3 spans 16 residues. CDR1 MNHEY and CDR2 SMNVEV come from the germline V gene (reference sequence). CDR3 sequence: CASSLQGARGVSPLHF. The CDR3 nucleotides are TGTGCCAGCAGCCTACAGGGGGCCCGGGGGGTTTCACCCCTCCACTTT.

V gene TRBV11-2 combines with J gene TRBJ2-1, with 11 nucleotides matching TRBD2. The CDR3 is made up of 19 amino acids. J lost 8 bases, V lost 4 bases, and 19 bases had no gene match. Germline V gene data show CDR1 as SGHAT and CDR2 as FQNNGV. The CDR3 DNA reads TGTGCCAGCAGCTCCCGTGGGGCTAGCGGGGGGTCCGGGCTCGATGAGCAGTTCTTC. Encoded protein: CASSSRGASGGSGLDEQFF.

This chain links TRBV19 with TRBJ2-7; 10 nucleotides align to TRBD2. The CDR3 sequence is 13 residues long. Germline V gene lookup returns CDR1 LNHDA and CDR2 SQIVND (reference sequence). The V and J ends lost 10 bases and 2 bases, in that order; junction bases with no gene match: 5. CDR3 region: CANPSGRPYEQYF. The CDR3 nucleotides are TGTGCCAACCCTAGCGGGAGACCCTACGAGCAGTACTTC.

The CDR3 here is CASSTQTGYYEQYF. The CDR3 DNA sequence: TGTGCCAGTAGTACTCAAACAGGGTACTACGAGCAGTACTTC. The chain employs TRBV19 and TRBJ2-7, with a weak D call TRBD1 (6 bases). Trimming took off 4 bases at V and 3 bases at J, with 13 bases between the two ends. There are 14 residues in the CDR3. CDR1 LNHDA and CDR2 SQIVND come from the germline V gene (reference sequence).

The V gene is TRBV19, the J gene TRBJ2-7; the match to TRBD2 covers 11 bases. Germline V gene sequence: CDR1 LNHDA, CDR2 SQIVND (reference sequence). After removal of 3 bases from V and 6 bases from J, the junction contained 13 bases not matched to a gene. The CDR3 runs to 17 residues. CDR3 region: CASSIPPWAGTSGEQYF. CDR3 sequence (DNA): TGTGCCAGTAGTATCCCACCGTGGGCCGGGACTAGCGGCGAGCAGTACTTC.

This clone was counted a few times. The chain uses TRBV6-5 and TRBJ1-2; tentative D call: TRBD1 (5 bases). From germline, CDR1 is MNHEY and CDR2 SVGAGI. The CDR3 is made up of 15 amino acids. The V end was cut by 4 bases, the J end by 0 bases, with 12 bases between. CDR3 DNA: TGTGCCAGCAGTTTCGGCGGGGGAGCTAACTATGGCTACACCTTC. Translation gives CASSFGGGANYGYTF.

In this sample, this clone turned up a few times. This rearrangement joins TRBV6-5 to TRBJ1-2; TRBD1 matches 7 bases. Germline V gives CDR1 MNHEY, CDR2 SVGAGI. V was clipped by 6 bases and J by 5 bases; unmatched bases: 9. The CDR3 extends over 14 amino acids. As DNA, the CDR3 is TGTGCCAGCAGGCCGCCGGGACAGAATTATGGCTACACCTTC. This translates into CASRPPGQNYGYTF.

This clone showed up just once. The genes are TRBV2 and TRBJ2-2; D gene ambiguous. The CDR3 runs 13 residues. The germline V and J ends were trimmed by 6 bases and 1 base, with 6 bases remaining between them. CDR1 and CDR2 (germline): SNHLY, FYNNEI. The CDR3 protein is CASSAQNTGELFF. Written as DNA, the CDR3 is TGTGCCAGCAGCGCACAGAACACCGGGGAGCTGTTTTTT.

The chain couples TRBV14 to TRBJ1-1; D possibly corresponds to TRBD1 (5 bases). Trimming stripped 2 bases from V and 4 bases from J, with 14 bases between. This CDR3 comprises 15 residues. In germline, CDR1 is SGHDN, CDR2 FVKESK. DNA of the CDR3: TGTGCCAGCAGCCAAAAGGATAGGGGCGCCACTGAAGCTTTCTTT. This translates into CASSQKDRGATEAFF.

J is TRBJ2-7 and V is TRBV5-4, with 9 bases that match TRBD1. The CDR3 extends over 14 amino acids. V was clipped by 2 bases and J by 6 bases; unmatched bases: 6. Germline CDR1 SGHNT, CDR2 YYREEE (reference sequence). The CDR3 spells CASSFRDRVSEQYF. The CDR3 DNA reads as TGTGCCAGCAGCTTCCGGGACAGGGTTTCCGAGCAGTACTTC.

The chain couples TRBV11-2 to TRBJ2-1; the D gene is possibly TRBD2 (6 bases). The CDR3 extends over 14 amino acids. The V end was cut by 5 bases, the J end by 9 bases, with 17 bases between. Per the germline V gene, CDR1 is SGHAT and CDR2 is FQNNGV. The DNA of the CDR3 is TGTGCCAGCAGCCCGCGACTAGTGGTGAGTGAGCAGTTCTTC. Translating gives CASSPRLVVSEQFF.

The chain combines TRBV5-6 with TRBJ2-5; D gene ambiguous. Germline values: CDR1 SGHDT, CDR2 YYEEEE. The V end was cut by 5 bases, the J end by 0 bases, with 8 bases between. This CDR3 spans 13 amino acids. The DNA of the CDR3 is TGTGCCAGCAGTCCCCCAGACCAAGAGACCCAGTACTTC. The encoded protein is CASSPPDQETQYF.

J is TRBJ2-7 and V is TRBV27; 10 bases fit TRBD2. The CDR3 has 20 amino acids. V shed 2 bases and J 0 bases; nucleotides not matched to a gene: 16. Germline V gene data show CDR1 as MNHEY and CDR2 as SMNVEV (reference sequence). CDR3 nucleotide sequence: TGTGCCAGCAGTTTAAATGGGGTCGGTAGCGGGAGGACAAGCTCCTACGAGCAGTACTTC. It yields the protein CASSLNGVGSGRTSSYEQYF.

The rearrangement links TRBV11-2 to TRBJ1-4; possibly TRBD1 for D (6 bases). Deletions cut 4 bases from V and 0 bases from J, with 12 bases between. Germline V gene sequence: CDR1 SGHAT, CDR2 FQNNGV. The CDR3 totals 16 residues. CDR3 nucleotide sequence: TGTGCCAGCAGCTCCTACAGGGTTGCAACTAATGAAAAACTGTTTTTT. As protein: CASSSYRVATNEKLFF.